This T cell receptor (beta chain) was retrieved from a study of T cell responses to AZD1222 COVID-19 vaccine. Regarding the study as a whole: The study found Spike-specific TCR breadth and depth rose after two AZD1222 doses.

About this clone: No antigen is known for it.

Per germline, CDR1 MDHEN and CDR2 SYDVKM. The CDR3 is 15 residues long. Trimming took 7 bases from V and 1 from J; bases not matched to a gene: 4. Repertoires were generated with immunoSEQ multiplex PCR, while TCRdb's copy carries only in-frame clones and drops some. The data show 75,000 to 90,000 clones, roughly 88% seen once. The source is an adult who received the AZD1222 COVID-19 vaccine. The material sequenced was peripheral blood, taken 28 days after the second AZD1222 dose. This chain connects TRBV28 to TRBJ1-1, with 12 bases that match TRBD1. The CDR3 region has the DNA TGTGCCAGCATGGGACAGGGGGCGCGGAACACTGAAGCTTTCTTT. Translating it yields CASMGQGARNTEAFF.